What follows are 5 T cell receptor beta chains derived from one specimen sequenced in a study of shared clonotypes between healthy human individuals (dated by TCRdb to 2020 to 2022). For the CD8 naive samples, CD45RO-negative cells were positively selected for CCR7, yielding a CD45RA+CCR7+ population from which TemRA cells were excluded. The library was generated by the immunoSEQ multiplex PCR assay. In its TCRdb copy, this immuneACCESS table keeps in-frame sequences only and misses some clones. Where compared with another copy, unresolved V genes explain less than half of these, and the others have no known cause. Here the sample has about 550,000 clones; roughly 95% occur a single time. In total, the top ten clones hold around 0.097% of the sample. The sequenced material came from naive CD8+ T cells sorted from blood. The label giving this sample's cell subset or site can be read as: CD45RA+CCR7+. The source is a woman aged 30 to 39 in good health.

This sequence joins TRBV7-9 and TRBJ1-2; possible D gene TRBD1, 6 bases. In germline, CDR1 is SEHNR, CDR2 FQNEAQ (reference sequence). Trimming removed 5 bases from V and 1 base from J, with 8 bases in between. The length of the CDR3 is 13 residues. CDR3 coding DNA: TGTGCCAGCAGCCGGGACATTAACTATGGCTACACCTTC. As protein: CASSRDINYGYTF.

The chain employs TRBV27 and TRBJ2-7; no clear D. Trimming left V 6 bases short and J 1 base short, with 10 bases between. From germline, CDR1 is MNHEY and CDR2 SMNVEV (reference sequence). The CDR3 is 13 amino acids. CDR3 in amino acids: CASRLLGSYEQYF. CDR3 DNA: TGTGCCAGCAGACTTCTTGGATCCTACGAGCAGTACTTC.

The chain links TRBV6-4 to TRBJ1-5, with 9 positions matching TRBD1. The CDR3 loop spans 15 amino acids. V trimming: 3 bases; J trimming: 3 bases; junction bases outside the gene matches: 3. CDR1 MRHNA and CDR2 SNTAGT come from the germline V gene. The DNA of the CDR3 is TGTGCCAGCAGTGAGACAGGGGGGAACAATCAGCCCCAGCATTTT. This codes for CASSETGGNNQPQHF.

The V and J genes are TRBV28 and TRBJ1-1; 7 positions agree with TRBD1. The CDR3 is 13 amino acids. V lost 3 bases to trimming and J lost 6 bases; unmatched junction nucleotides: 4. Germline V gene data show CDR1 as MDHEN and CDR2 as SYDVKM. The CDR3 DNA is TGTGCCAGCAGTTTCCGAGGGGGCGCTGAAGCTTTCTTT. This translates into CASSFRGGAEAFF.

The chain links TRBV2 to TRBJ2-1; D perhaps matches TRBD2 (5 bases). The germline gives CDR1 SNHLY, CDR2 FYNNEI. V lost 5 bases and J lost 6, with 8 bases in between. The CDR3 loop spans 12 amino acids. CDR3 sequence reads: CASSRTANEQFF. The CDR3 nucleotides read TGTGCCAGCAGTCGGACTGCCAATGAGCAGTTCTTC. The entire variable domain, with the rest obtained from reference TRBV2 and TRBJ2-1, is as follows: EPEVTQTPSHQVTQMGQEVILRCVPISNHLYFYWYRQILGQKVEFLVSFYNNEISEKSEIFDDQFSVERPDGSNFTLKIRSTKLEDSAMYFCASSRTANEQFFGPGTRLTVL.